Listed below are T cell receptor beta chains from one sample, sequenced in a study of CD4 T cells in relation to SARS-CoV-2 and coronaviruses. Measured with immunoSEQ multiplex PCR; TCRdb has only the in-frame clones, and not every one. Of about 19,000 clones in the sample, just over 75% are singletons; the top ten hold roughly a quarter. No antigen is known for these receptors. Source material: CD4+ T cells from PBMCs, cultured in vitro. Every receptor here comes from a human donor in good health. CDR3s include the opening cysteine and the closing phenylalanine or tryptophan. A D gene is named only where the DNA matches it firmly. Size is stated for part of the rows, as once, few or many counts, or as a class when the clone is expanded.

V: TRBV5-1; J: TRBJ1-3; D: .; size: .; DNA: TGCGCCAGCAGCTCCCAGGTCTCTGGAAACACCATATATTTT; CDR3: CASSSQVSGNTIYF
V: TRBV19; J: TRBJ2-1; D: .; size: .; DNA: TGTGCCAGTAGTATGGACATACAACCTTACAATGAGCAGTTCTTC; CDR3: CASSMDIQPYNEQFF
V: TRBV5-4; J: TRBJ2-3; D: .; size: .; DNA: TGTGCCAGCAGCCACTCCAACGAAGGGGATACGCAGTATTTT; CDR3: CASSHSNEGDTQYF
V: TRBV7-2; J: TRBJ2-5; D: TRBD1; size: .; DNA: TGTGCCAGCAGCCCGGACAGGGGTCTTGTAGAGACCCAGTACTTC; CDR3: CASSPDRGLVETQYF
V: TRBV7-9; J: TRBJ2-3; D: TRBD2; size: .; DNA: TGTGCCAGCAGCCCCGGGACTACAAGCACAGATACGCAGTATTTT; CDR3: CASSPGTTSTDTQYF
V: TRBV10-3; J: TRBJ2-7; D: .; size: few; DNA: TGTGCCATCAGTACCTGGACCAACTACGAGCAGTACTTC; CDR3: CAISTWTNYEQYF
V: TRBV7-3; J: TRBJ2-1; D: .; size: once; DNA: TGTGCCAGCAGCCCGCTAGGGGGGAATGAGCAGTTCTTC; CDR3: CASSPLGGNEQFF
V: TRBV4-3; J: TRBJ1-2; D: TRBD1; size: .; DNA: TGCGCCAGCAGCCGGGACAGCTATGGCTACACCTTC; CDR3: CASSRDSYGYTF
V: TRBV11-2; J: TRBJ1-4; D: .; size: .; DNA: TGTGCCAGCAGCTCGTCGGAGGGGGAAAAACTGTTTTTT; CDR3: CASSSSEGEKLFF
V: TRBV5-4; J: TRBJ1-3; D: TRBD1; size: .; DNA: TGTGCCAGCAGCCGACAGGGGACTGGAAACACCATATATTTT; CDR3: CASSRQGTGNTIYF
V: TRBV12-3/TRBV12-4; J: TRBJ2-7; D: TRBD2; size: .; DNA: TGTGCCAGCAGTCGGGGGGGCCACGAGCAGTACTTC; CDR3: CASSRGGHEQYF
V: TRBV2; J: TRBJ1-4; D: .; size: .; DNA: TGTGCCAGCAGTGTACTACTTGAAAAACTGTTTTTT; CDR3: CASSVLLEKLFF
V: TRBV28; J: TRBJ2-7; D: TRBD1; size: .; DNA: TGTGCCAGCAGGTCCGGGACAGGGGGTTTCGACGGGTACGAGCAGTACTTC; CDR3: CASRSGTGGFDGYEQYF
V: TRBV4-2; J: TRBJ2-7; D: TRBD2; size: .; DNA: TGTGCCAGCAGCCCCCGGACTAGCGGGGTGGTTGGCGAGCAGTACTTC; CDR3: CASSPRTSGVVGEQYF
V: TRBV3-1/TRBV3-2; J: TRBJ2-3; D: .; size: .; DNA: TGTGCCAGCAGCCAAGATAGGATAGACCCGCAGTATTTT; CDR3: CASSQDRIDPQYF
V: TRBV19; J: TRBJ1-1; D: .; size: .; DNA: TGTGCCAGTAGGGAGCACACTGAAGCTTTCTTT; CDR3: CASREHTEAFF
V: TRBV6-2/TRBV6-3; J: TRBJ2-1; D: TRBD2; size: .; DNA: TGTGCCAGCAGTAGCCCGGGACTAGCGGGGGCATACAATGAGCAGTTCTTC; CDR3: CASSSPGLAGAYNEQFF
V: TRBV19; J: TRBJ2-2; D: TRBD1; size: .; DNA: TGTGCCAGTAGTATCAAGGGGGCTTGGACCGGGGAGCTGTTTTTT; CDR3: CASSIKGAWTGELFF
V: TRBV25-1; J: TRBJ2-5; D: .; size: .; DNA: TGTGCCAGCGGTGACACTTCGATAGAGACCCAGTACTTC; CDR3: CASGDTSIETQYF
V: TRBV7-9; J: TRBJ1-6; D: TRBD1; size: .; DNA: TGTGCCAGCAGCTTGAGTGACAGGGGTCATTCACCCCTCCACTTT; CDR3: CASSLSDRGHSPLHF
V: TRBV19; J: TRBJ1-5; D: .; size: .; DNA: TGTGCCAGTATGGGTCATAATAGCAATCAGCCCCAGCATTTT; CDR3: CASMGHNSNQPQHF
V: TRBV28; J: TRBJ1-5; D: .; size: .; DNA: TGTGCCAGCAGCCAAGAAGTGTCCCAGCATTTT; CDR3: CASSQEVSQHF
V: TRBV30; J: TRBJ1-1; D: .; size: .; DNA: TGTGCCTGGAGGTCCAACACTGAAGCTTTCTTT; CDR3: CAWRSNTEAFF
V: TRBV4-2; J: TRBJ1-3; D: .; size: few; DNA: TGTGCCAGCAGCCGGCGGGTGGGGTCTGGAAACACCATATATTTT; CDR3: CASSRRVGSGNTIYF
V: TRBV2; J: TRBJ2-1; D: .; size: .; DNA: TGTGCCAGCAAGGGTGGGTGGAGCTCCTACAATGAGCAGTTCTTC; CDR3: CASKGGWSSYNEQFF
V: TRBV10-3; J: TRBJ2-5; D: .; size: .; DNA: TGTGCCATCAGTGACCGAGGGGGGACCCAGTACTTC; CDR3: CAISDRGGTQYF
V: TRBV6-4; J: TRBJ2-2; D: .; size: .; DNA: TGTGCCAGCAGTGAAGGGCCGGGGACCGGGGAGCTGTTTTTT; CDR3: CASSEGPGTGELFF
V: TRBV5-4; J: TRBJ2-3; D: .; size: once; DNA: TGTGCCAGCAGCTCCACAGATACGCAGTATTTT; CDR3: CASSSTDTQYF
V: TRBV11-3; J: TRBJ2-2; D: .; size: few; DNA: TGTGCCAGCAGCTTCCAAACCGGGGAGCTGTTTTTT; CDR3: CASSFQTGELFF
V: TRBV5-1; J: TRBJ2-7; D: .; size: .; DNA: TGCGCCAGCAGCTTGGAGGGTAAACGGCCTTCCTACGAGCAGTACTTC; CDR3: CASSLEGKRPSYEQYF
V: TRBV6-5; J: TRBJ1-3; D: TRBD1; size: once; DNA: TGTGCCAGCAGTTACTCGACGGGACAGGCCAACACCATATATTTT; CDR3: CASSYSTGQANTIYF
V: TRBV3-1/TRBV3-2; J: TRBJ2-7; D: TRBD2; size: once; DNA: TGTGCCAGCAGCCCCCGTCTGGCGCCCTCGGGGGGCGAGCAGTACTTC; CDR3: CASSPRLAPSGGEQYF
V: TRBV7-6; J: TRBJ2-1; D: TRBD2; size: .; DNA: TGTGCCAGCAGCTCGGCCCTAGCGGGAGCCTACAATGAGCAGTTCTTC; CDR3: CASSSALAGAYNEQFF
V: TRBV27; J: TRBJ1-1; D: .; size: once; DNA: TGTGCCAGCAGTTTTCAGAGCAACACTGAAGCTTTCTTT; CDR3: CASSFQSNTEAFF
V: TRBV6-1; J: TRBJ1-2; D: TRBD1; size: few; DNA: TGTGCCAGCAGTTCCAACCAGGGGGCTAACTATGGCTACACCTTC; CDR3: CASSSNQGANYGYTF
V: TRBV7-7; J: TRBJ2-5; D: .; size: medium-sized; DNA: TGTGCTAGCAGCCGACGGGACCGCGGGGAGACCCAGTACTTC; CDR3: CASSRRDRGETQYF
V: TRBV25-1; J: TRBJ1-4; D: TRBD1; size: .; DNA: TGTGCCAGCAGTGGCCTGACAGGGGGTAATGAAAAACTGTTTTTT; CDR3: CASSGLTGGNEKLFF
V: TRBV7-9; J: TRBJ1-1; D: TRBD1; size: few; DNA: TGTGCCAGCAGCTTTGAGATCACAGGGGGCTTCGCTGAAGCTTTCTTT; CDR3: CASSFEITGGFAEAFF
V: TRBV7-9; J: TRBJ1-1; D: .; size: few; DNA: TGTGCCAGCAGCCAAGTCGAAGTGAGGAACACTGAAGCTTTCTTT; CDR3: CASSQVEVRNTEAFF
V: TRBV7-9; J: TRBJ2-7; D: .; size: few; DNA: TGTGCCAGCAGCGGGGGAGTGTCCAAGGCAGGCGAGCAGTACTTC; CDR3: CASSGGVSKAGEQYF
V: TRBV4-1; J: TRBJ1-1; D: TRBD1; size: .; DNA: TGCGCCAGCAGCCACCGGGGACAGAAGAACACTGAAGCTTTCTTT; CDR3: CASSHRGQKNTEAFF
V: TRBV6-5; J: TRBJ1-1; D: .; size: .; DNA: TGTGCCAGCAGTTGGTCACAGGGCACTGAAGCTTTCTTT; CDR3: CASSWSQGTEAFF
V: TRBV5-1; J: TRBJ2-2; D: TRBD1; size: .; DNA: TGCGCCAGCAGCTTGGTTGAGGTGACAGGGGCCACCGGGGAGCTGTTTTTT; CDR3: CASSLVEVTGATGELFF
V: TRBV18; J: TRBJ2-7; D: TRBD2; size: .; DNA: TGTGCCAGCTCACCCGGGGGGGGCACCTACGAGCAGTACTTC; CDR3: CASSPGGGTYEQYF
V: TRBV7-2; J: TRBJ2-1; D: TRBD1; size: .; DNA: TGTGCCAGCAGTAGAGACAGGGGCACCTACAATGAGCAGTTCTTC; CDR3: CASSRDRGTYNEQFF
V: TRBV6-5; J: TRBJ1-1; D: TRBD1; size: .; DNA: TGTGCCAGCAGGGACCTCTTTCAGGGGGATGAAGCTTTCTTT; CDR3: CASRDLFQGDEAFF
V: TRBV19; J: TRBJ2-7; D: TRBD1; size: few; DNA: TGTGCCAGTAGCCCTTACGGACAGGGGGCTTCCTACGAGCAGTACTTC; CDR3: CASSPYGQGASYEQYF
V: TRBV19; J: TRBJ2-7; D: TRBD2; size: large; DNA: TGTGCCAGTAGTATAGAGGGGGGGAGATCCTACGAGCAGTACTTC; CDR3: CASSIEGGRSYEQYF
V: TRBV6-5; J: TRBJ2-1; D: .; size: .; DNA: TGTGCCAGCAGTTCCACGACTACCTCCTACAATGAGCAGTTCTTC; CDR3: CASSSTTTSYNEQFF
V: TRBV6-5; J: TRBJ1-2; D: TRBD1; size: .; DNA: TGTGCCAGCAGACAGGGGGCGTTGGGCTATGGCTACACCTTC; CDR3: CASRQGALGYGYTF